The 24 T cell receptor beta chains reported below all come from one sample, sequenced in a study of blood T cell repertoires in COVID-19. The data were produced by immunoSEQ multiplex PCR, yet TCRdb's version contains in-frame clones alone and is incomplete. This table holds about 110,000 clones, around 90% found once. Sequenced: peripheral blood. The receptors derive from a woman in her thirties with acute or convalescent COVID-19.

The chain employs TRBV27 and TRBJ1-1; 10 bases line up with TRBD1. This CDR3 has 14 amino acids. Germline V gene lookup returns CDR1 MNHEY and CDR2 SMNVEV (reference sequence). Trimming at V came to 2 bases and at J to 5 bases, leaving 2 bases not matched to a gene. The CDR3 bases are TGTGCCAGCAGTTTAGGACAGGGGGGGACTGAAGCTTTCTTT. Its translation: CASSLGQGGTEAFF.

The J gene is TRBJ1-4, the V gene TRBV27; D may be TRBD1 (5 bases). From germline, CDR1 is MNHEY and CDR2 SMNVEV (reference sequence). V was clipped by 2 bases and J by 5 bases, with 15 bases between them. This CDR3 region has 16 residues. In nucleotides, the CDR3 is TGTGCCAGCAGTTTAACGGCGGGGGTATCCAATGAAAAACTGTTTTTT. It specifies CASSLTAGVSNEKLFF.

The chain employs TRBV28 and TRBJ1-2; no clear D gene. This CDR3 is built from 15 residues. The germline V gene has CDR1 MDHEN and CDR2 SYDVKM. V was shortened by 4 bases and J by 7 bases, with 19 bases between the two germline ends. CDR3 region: CASSSEAPLPAGYTF. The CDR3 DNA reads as TGTGCCAGCAGTTCAGAGGCCCCCCTGCCTGCTGGCTACACCTTC.

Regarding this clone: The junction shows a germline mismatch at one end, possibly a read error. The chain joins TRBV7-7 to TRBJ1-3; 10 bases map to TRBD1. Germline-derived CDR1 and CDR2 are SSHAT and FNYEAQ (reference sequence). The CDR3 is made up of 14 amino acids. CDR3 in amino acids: CASSLGQGSDTIYF. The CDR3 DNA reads TGTGCTAGCAGCTTGGGACAGGGGAGTGACACCATATATTTT.

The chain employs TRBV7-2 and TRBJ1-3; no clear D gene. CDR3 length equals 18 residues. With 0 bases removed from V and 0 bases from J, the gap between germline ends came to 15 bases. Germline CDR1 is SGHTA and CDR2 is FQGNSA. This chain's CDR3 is CASSLAPGGLHSGNTIYF. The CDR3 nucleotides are TGTGCCAGCAGCTTAGCCCCGGGAGGTCTTCACTCTGGAAACACCATATATTTT.

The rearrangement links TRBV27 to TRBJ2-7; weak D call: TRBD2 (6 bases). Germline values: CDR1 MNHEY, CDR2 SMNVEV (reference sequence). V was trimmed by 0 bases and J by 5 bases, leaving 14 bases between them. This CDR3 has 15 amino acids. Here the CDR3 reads CASSLSLGSLDEQYF. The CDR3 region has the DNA TGTGCCAGCAGTTTATCACTCGGGAGTTTGGACGAGCAGTACTTC.

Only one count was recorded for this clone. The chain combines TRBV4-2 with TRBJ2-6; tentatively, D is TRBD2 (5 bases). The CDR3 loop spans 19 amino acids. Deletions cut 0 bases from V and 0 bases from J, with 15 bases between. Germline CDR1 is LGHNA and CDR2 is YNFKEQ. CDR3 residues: CASSQDSQTKFSGANVLTF. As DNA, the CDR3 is TGTGCCAGCAGCCAAGATTCCCAGACTAAATTCTCTGGGGCCAACGTCCTGACTTTC.

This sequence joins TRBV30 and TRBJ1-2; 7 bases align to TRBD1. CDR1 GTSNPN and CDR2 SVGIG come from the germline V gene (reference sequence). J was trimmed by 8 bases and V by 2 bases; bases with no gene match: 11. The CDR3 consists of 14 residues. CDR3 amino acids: CAWSRRRQGRGYTF. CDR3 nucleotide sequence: TGTGCCTGGAGTCGACGCCGACAGGGTAGGGGCTACACCTTC. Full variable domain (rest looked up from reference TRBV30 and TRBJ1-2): SQTIHQWPATLVQPVGSPLSLECTVEGTSNPNLYWYRQAAGRGLQLLFYSVGIGQISSEVPQNLSASRPQDRQFILSSKKLLLSDSGFYLCAWSRRRQGRGYTFGSGTRLTVV.

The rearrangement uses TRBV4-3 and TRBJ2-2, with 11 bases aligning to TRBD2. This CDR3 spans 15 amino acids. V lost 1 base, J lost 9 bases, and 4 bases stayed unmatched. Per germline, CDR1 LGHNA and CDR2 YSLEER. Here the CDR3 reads CASSQVLAGVWELFF. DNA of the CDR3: TGCGCCAGCAGCCAAGTACTAGCGGGAGTGTGGGAGCTGTTTTTT.

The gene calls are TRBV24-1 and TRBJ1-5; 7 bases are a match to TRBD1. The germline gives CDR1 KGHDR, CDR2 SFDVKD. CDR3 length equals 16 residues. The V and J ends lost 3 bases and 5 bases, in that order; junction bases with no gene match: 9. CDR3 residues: CATSDARGRVDQPQHF. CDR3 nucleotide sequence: TGTGCCACCAGTGATGCGAGGGGGCGCGTGGATCAGCCCCAGCATTTT.

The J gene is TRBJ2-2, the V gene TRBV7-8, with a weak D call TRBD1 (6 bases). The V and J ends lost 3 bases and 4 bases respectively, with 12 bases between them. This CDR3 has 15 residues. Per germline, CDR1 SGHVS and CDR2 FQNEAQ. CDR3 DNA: TGTGCCAGCAGCTTTTGGACAGACATCACCGGGGAGCTGTTTTTT. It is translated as CASSFWTDITGELFF.

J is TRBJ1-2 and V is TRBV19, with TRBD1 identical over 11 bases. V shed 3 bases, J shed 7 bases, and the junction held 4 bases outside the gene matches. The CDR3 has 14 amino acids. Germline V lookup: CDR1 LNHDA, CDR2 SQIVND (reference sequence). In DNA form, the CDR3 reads TGTGCCAGTAGTATTCGGACAGGGGGCTCTGGCTACACCTTC. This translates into CASSIRTGGSGYTF.

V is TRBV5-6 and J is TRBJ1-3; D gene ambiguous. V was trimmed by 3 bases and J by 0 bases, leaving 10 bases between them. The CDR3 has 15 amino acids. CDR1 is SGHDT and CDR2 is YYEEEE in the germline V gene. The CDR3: CASSSDLLSGNTIYF. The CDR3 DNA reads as TGTGCCAGCAGCTCGGACTTACTCTCTGGAAACACCATATATTTT.

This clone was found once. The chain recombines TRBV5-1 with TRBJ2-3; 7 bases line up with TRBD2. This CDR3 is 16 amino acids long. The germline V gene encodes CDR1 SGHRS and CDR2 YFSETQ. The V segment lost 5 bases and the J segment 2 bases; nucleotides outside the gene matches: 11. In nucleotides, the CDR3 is TGCGCCAGCAGTCCGGGGGTGGGAGGGCCCACAGATACGCAGTATTTT. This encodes CASSPGVGGPTDTQYF. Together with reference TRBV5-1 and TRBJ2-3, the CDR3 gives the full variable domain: KAGVTQTPRYLIKTRGQQVTLSCSPISGHRSVSWYQQTPGQGLQFLFEYFSETQRNKGNFPGRFSGRQFSNSRSEMNVSTLELGDSALYLCASSPGVGGPTDTQYFGPGTRLTVL.

The CDR3 region is CATGLGGARQPQHF. The CDR3 DNA reads as TGTGCCACCGGCCTGGGGGGGGCAAGACAGCCCCAGCATTTT. The chain carries TRBV15 and TRBJ1-5, with a tentative D call TRBD1 (6 bases). This CDR3 is built from 14 residues. The germline V gene has CDR1 LNHNV and CDR2 YYDKDF (reference sequence). V dropped 8 bases and J dropped 7 bases, with 18 bases sitting between them.

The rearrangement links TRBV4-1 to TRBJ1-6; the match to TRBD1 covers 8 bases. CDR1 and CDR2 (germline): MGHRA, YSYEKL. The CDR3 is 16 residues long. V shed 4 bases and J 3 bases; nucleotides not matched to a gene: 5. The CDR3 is CASSRGQGDYNSPLHF. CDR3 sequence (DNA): TGCGCCAGCAGCCGAGGACAGGGAGACTATAATTCACCCCTCCACTTT.

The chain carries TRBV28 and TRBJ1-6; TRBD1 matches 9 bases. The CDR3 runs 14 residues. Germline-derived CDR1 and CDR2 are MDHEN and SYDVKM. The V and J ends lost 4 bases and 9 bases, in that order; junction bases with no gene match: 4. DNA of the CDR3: TGTGCCAGCAGTTCCGGGACAGGGTCTTCACCCCTCCACTTT. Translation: CASSSGTGSSPLHF.

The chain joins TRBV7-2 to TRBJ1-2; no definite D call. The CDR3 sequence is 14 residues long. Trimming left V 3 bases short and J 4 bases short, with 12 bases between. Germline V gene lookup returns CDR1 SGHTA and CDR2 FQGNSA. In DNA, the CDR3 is TGTGCCAGCAGCTTTTCCCGTGGTAGCTATGGCTACACCTTC. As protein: CASSFSRGSYGYTF.

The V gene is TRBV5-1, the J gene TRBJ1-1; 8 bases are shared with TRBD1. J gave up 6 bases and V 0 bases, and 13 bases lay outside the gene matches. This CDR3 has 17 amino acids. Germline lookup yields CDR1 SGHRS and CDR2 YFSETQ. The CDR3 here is CASSLVSATGGVAEAFF. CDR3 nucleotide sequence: TGCGCCAGCAGCTTGGTTTCTGCCACAGGGGGAGTCGCTGAAGCTTTCTTT.

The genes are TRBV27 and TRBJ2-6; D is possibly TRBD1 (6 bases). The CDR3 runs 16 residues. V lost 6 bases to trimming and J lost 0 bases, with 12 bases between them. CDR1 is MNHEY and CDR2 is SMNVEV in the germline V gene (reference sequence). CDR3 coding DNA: TGTGCCAGCAGAACTCTGGACAGCTCTGGGGCCAACGTCCTGACTTTC. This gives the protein CASRTLDSSGANVLTF.

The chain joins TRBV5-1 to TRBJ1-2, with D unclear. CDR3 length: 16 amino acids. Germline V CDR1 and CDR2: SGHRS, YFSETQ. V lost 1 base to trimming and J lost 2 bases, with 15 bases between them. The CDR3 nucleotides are TGCGCCAGCAGCTTGTACTTGGGCGCCCAAAACTATGGCTACACCTTC. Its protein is CASSLYLGAQNYGYTF.

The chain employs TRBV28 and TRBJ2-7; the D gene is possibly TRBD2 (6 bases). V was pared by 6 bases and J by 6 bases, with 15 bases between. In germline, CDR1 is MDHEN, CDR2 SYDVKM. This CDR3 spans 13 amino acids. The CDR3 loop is CASRLPGGVEQYF. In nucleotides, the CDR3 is TGTGCCAGCAGGCTCCCCGGGGGTGTCGAGCAGTACTTC.

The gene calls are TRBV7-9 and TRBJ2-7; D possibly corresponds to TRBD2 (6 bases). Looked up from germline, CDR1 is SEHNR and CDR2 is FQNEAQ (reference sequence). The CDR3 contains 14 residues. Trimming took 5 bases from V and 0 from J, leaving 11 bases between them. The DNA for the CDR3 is TGTGCCAGCAGCCCAGGGAGGCCCTCCTACGAGCAGTACTTC. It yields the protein CASSPGRPSYEQYF. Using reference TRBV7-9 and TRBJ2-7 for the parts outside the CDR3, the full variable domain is DTGVSQNPRHKITKRGQNVTFRCDPISEHNRLYWYRQTLGQGPEFLTYFQNEAQLEKSRLLSDRFSAERPKGSFSTLEIQRTEQGDSAMYLCASSPGRPSYEQYFGPGTRLTVT.

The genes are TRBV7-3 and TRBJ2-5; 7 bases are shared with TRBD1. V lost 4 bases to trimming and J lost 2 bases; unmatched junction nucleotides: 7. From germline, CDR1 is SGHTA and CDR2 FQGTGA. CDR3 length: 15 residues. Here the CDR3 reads CASSYRGGGQETQYF. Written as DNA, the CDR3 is TGTGCCAGCAGCTACCGAGGGGGCGGTCAAGAGACCCAGTACTTC.